The next 7 T cell receptor beta chains were all read from a single sample in a study of T cells in Graves' hyperthyroidism and ophthalmopathy. Amplification targeted TCR beta CDR3 regions from RNA transcripts. HTBI primers were employed in a first-round RT-PCR of the TCR CDR3. TCRdb recomputed calls from the multiplex PCR reads with MiXCR, one row per CDR3 protein. The table has over 500,000 distinct CDR3 sequences, roughly a sixth seen once. The sample comprised blood. Receptors originate from a woman aged 30 to 39 with Graves' ophthalmopathy.

Details on this clonotype: This sequence may be a read error, since a much larger clone differs from it by one base. The CDR3, as DNA: TGTGCCAGCAGCTCCACGGGAAGCGTGAGCTCCTACGAGCAGTACTTC. It encodes CASSSTGSVSSYEQYF. The genes are TRBV6-2 or TRBV6-3 and TRBJ2-7; D might be TRBD2 (5 bases). The germline gives CDR1 MNHEY, CDR2 SVGEGT. The V end was cut by 6 bases, the J end by 0 bases, with 18 bases between. The CDR3 contains 16 residues.

Notes on this clonotype: One junction end disagrees with the germline gene, perhaps due to a read error. The chain links TRBV28 to TRBJ2-3; D may correspond to TRBD1 or TRBD2 (5 bases each). The CDR3 loop spans 17 amino acids. In germline, CDR1 is MDHEN, CDR2 SYDVKM. In DNA, the CDR3 is TGTGCCAGCAGTCGACGCCGAGGGCTCTCTAGCACAGGTACGCAGTATTTT. Translating it yields CASSRRRGLSSTGTQYF.

This clonotype was detected many times. The chain is built from TRBV11-2 and TRBJ2-2; 8 bases map to TRBD1. CDR3 length: 15 residues. CDR1 SGHAT and CDR2 FQNNGV come from the germline V gene. The V segment lost 2 bases and the J segment 6 bases; nucleotides outside the gene matches: 5. The CDR3 sequence: CASSLPDRGAGELFF. The CDR3, as DNA: TGTGCCAGCAGCTTACCCGACAGGGGCGCCGGGGAGCTGTTTTTT.

This clonotype was counted many times. The gene calls are TRBV18 and TRBJ1-5; D gene uncertain. V was clipped by 2 bases and J by 6 bases, with 8 bases between them. The V gene's germline CDR1 is KGHSH and CDR2 LQKENI. The CDR3 consists of 13 residues. The CDR3 region has the DNA TGTGCCAGCTCACCAGGGAGTCTTCAGCCCCAGCATTTT. This translates into CASSPGSLQPQHF.

This clonotype came up many times. The gene calls are TRBV11-1 and TRBJ1-2; D not resolved. Deletions cut 3 bases from V and 8 bases from J, with 16 bases between. CDR3 length: 14 residues. The germline V gene has CDR1 SGHAT and CDR2 FQDESV (reference sequence). CDR3 in DNA: TGTGCCAGCAGCTTTCGTGTGGGAGTGGAGGGCTACACCTTC. Its protein product is CASSFRVGVEGYTF.

In its sample, this clonotype was seen a few times. This chain connects TRBV6-1 to TRBJ2-4; 11 nucleotides agree with TRBD2. Germline values: CDR1 MNHNS, CDR2 SASEGT. Trimming at V came to 6 bases and at J to 9 bases, leaving 19 bases not matched to a gene. This CDR3 has 18 amino acids. CDR3 nucleotides: TGTGCCAGCAGACCCGAACTTCCTAGCGGGAGGTTTATGGGCATTCAGTACTTC. This translates into CASRPELPSGRFMGIQYF.

V and J are TRBV19 and TRBJ2-1; 11 bases line up with TRBD2. Germline V gene lookup returns CDR1 LNHDA and CDR2 SQIVND (reference sequence). This CDR3 has 17 residues. V lost 5 bases and J lost 3; bases outside the gene matches: 9. CDR3 residues: CASSADTLAGVYNEQFF. CDR3 DNA sequence: TGTGCCAGTAGTGCGGACACACTAGCGGGAGTCTACAATGAGCAGTTCTTC.